This TCR beta chain was observed in a study of T-cell reconstitution after alpha-beta-depleted transplantation in children. Unique molecular identifiers featured in how the TCRbeta library was prepared. MiXCR was run by TCRdb on the PCR reads, yielding one entry per CDR3 protein. The top ten hold about 4.2% of the sample, which has about 610,000 distinct CDR3 sequences, roughly 10% seen once. This clonotype was picked up many times. There are 12 residues in the CDR3. V was pared by 5 bases and J by 5 bases, with 6 bases between. This clonotype originated in a human donor who donated a stem cell graft to a child with acute myeloid leukemia. This chain joins TRBV12-3 or TRBV12-4 and TRBJ2-2; no firm D call. The sequencing here drew on PBMCs from the stem cell graft donor, taken from the stem cell graft. The CDR3 protein is CASSTRTGELFF. The CDR3 nucleotides read TGTGCCAGCAGTACCCGTACCGGGGAGCTGTTTTTT.